The sequence of this T cell receptor (beta chain) was determined in a study of blood T cell repertoires in COVID-19. The overall study: The origin of the acute and convalescent COVID-19 samples was the United States, Italy and Spain. The analysed material was cDNA or gDNA that came from T cells, B-cell-depleted T cells, or PBMCs.

Authors' data handling: From reference gene primer amplification, estimates of nucleated cell counts were derived. Libraries were prepared by immunoSEQ multiplex PCR; TCRdb keeps only in-frame clonotypes and omits some of them. V, J and clone size are those of that table, while D and trimming were read from the DNA. The table records about 350,000 clones, around nine tenths of them present only once. Germline-derived CDR1 and CDR2 are SGHRS and YFSETQ. V lost 0 bases, J lost 7 bases, and 10 bases lay in between. The CDR3 has 13 amino acids. This sequence joins TRBV5-1 and TRBJ1-1; possible D gene TRBD1, 6 bases. Sequencing input: peripheral blood. The sequence came from a woman aged 18-35 years who had recovered from COVID-19. The CDR3 protein is CASSLDLQGEAFF. The DNA for the CDR3 is TGCGCCAGCAGCTTGGACTTACAGGGTGAAGCTTTCTTT.